One and the same sample provided the 16 T cell receptor beta chains below, sequenced in a study of monozygotic twins with inflammatory bowel disease. TCRdb reworked the 5' RACE reads into one entry per CDR3 protein, no DNA. The sample table sets out about 420,000 distinct CDR3 sequences. Sequenced input: blood. These TCRs come from a human donor with ulcerative colitis or Crohn's disease, or a healthy co-twin of an affected twin (not recorded which).

The CDR3 sequence: CSGLAGGADTQYF. The V and J genes are TRBV29-1 and TRBJ2-3; there is no DNA to check the TCRdb D call of TRBD2. The germline V gene has CDR1 SQVTM and CDR2 ANQGSEA. This CDR3 is built from 13 residues.

The chain employs TRBV20-1 and TRBJ1-2; TCRdb indicates TRBD1, and absent DNA this call remains unverified. The germline CDR1 and CDR2 sequences are DFQATT and SNEGSKA (reference sequence). The CDR3 is made up of 14 amino acids. CDR3: CSAGHPGTPDRYTF.

The chain couples TRBV7-2 to TRBJ1-2. The germline CDR1 and CDR2 sequences are SGHTA and FQGNSA. The CDR3 consists of 17 residues. Here the CDR3 reads CASSLSPPGSRGYGYTF.

V gene TRBV3-1 combines with J gene TRBJ2-5. The germline gives CDR1 LGHDT, CDR2 YNNKEL (reference sequence). The CDR3 is 12 residues long. This CDR3 is CASSQGQRTQYF.

The chain recombines TRBV7-2 with TRBJ1-2; TCRdb selects TRBD1, and the lack of DNA leaves this call unchecked. The CDR3 length is 16 residues. Germline-derived CDR1 and CDR2 are SGHTA and FQGNSA. This CDR3 is CASSLYRTDRVYGYTF.

This sequence joins TRBV20-1 and TRBJ2-3. CDR1 and CDR2 (germline): DFQATT, SNEGSKA (reference sequence). CDR3 length: 14 residues. CDR3 residues: CSAIGVRNTDTQYF.

The V and J genes are TRBV29-1 and TRBJ1-1; lacking DNA, the TRBD1 call made by TCRdb goes unchecked. This CDR3 is built from 14 residues. CDR1 SQVTM and CDR2 ANQGSEA come from the germline V gene. The CDR3 loop is CSVVSDRGRTEAFF.

This sequence joins TRBV6-2 or TRBV6-3 and TRBJ1-1; TCRdb returns TRBD1, unconfirmable since there is no DNA. Germline V gene data show CDR1 as MNHEY and CDR2 as SVGEGT. CDR3 size: 14 residues. Here the CDR3 reads CASGQGVSNTEAFF.

V and J are TRBV7-9 and TRBJ2-4; TCRdb lists TRBD2, though no DNA is available to test this call. The germline V gene encodes CDR1 SEHNR and CDR2 FQNEAQ (reference sequence). There are 13 residues in the CDR3. The chain's CDR3 is CASSSGDFGSQYF.

V is TRBV27 and J is TRBJ2-7; absent DNA, TCRdb's TRBD1 call cannot be checked. The CDR3 has 15 amino acids. CDR1 and CDR2 from the germline V gene are MNHEY and SMNVEV (reference sequence). The CDR3 spells CASSLFPGGVNEQYF.

The genes are TRBV27 and TRBJ1-2; TCRdb indicates TRBD1, and absent DNA this call remains unverified. The CDR3 totals 14 residues. Germline lookup yields CDR1 MNHEY and CDR2 SMNVEV (reference sequence). The CDR3 is CASSQGAGFYGYTF.

This chain connects TRBV5-1 to TRBJ1-5. Germline CDR1 is SGHRS and CDR2 is YFSETQ. The length of the CDR3 is 15 residues. The CDR3 is CASSPDGDSNQPQHF.

The V call is TRBV5-1, the J call TRBJ2-7. Per germline, CDR1 SGHRS and CDR2 YFSETQ. The CDR3 consists of 14 residues. The CDR3: CASSLAEGFYEQYF.

The rearrangement links TRBV29-1 to TRBJ2-1; the TRBD2 assignment by TCRdb is unverifiable without DNA. CDR3 length: 16 residues. In germline, CDR1 is SQVTM, CDR2 ANQGSEA. CDR3 loop: CSVDRTSGGPPYEQFF.

The rearrangement joins TRBV14 to TRBJ2-5; there is no DNA to check the TCRdb D call of TRBD2. Per germline, CDR1 SGHDN and CDR2 FVKESK. This CDR3 contains 17 residues. CDR3 amino acids: CASSPWTSGRAWETQYF. Based on the CDR3 plus reference TRBV14 and TRBJ2-5, the full variable domain is EAGVTQFPSHSVIEKGQTVTLRCDPISGHDNLYWYRRVMGKEIKFLLHFVKESKQDESGMPNNRFLAERTGGTYSTLKVQPAELEDSGVYFCASSPWTSGRAWETQYFGPGTRLLVL.

The rearrangement joins TRBV6-2 or TRBV6-3 to TRBJ2-2; the TCRdb D gene call, TRBD2, has no DNA to confirm it. Per germline, CDR1 MNHEY and CDR2 SVGEGT. This CDR3 has 15 amino acids. The CDR3 sequence is CASRMAGRNTGELFF.